This T cell receptor (beta chain) derives from a study of naive and memory T cell subsets. Points from the study as a whole: From naive to CM, EM and EMRA, diversity decreased and Gini increased. Naive repertoires, especially CD8, held a few larger clonotypes, possibly memory cells re-expressing CD45RA.

CDR3 size: 14 residues. CDR1 is SGHVS and CDR2 is FNYEAQ in the germline V gene. Trimming shortened V by 5 bases and J by 7 bases, and 15 bases separated the two germline ends. The sample holds a few counts of this clonotype. Its target is unknown. Both TRBC1 and TRBC2 were covered by a beta constant-region primer of two equimolar oligonucleotides. The ligated cDNA underwent four PCR rounds using SP2 and nested alpha and beta constant-region primers. TCRdb called the UMI-ligation and nested PCR reads again in MiXCR, with one record for every CDR3 protein. The sample carries approximately 150,000 distinct CDR3 sequences, about 20% recorded once.

Sample: naive CD8+ T cells from blood. J is TRBJ2-4 and V is TRBV7-6; D might be TRBD1 (6 bases). This TCR was sampled from a human donor in good health. CDR3 coding DNA: TGTGCCAGCAGCCCAGCAGGGGACATGAACATTCAGTACTTC. It specifies CASSPAGDMNIQYF.